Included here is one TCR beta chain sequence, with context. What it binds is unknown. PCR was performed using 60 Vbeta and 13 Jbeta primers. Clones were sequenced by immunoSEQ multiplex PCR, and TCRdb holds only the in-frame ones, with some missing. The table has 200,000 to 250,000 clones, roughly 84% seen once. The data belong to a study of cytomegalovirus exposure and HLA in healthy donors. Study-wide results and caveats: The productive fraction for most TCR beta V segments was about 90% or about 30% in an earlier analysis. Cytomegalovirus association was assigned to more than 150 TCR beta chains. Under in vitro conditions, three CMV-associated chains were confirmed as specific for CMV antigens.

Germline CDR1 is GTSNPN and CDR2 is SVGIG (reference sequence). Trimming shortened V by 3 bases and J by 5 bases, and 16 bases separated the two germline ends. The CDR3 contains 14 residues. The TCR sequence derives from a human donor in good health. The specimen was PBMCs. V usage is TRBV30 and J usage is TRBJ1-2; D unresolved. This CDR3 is CAWSPLPRSYGYTF. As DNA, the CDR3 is TGTGCCTGGAGCCCCCTCCCCCGCAGTTATGGCTACACCTTC.